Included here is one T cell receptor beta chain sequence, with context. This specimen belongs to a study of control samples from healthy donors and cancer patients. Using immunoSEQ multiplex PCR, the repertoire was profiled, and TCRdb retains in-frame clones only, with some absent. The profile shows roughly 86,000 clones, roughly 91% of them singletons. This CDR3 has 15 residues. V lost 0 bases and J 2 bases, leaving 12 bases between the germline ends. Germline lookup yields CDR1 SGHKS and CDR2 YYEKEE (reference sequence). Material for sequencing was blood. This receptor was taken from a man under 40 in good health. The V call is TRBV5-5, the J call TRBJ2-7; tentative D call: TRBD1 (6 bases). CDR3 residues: CASSLDGDRPYEQYF. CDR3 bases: TGTGCCAGCAGCTTGGATGGTGACAGGCCCTACGAGCAGTACTTC.